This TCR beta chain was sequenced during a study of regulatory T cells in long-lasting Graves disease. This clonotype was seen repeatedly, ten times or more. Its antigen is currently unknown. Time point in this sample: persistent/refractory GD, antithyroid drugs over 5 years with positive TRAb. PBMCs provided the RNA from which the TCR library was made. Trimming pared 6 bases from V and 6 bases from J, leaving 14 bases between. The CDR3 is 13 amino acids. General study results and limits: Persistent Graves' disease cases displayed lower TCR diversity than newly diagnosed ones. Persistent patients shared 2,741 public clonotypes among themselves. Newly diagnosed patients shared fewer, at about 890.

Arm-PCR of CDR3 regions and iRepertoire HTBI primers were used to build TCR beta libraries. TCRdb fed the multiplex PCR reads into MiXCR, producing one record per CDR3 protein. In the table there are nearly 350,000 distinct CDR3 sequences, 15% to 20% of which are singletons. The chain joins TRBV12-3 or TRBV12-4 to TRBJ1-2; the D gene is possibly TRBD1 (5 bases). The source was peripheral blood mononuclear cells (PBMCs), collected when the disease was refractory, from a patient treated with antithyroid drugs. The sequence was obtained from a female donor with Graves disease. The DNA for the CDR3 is TGTGCCAGCAGAGTCGGACACCTCCATGGCTACACCTTC. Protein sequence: CASRVGHLHGYTF.